Sequencing of this T cell receptor beta chain was carried out in a study of blood T cell repertoires in COVID-19. Overall study: Sources were T cells, B-cell-depleted T cells, or PBMCs; the material itself was cDNA or gDNA.

This CDR3 has 15 residues. The germline V gene encodes CDR1 SEHNR and CDR2 FQNEAQ (reference sequence). Measured with immunoSEQ multiplex PCR; TCRdb has only the in-frame clones, and not every one. The top ten clones hold 1.4% to 1.5% of a sample with about 74,000 clones, about 92% of them seen once. With regard to this clone: Germline and junction disagree at one end, which may indicate a read error.

V usage is TRBV7-9 and J usage is TRBJ1-2; 9 bases agree with TRBD1. This receptor was identified in a man aged 45-65 years with acute or convalescent COVID-19. Material for sequencing was peripheral blood. CDR3: CASSSPGQGVYGYTF. DNA for the CDR3: TGTGCCAGCAGCTCCCCGGGACAGGGAGTTTATGGTTACACCTTC.